Below, 9 T cell receptor beta chains from the same sample are listed, as sequenced in a study of T cells in localized non-small cell lung cancer. Here immunoSEQ multiplex PCR was the method, and the copy in TCRdb shows in-frame clones only, minus some. The table lists some 3,000 clones, around 20% of them singletons, with approximately 11% in the top ten. The source was normal lung tissue next to the tumor, collected before any cancer treatment. Receptors were obtained from a woman aged 35 to 70 with stage I lung adenocarcinoma.

CDR3 region: CASSQEQAGSSTDTQYF. CDR3 bases: TGCGCCAGCAGCCAAGAACAAGCTGGGTCGAGCACAGATACGCAGTATTTT. The rearrangement links TRBV4-1 to TRBJ2-3; D call uncertain. The germline V and J ends were trimmed by 0 bases and 0 bases, with 13 bases remaining between them. Per germline, CDR1 MGHRA and CDR2 YSYEKL. CDR3 length equals 17 residues.

The rearrangement joins TRBV11-3 to TRBJ2-7; 9 nucleotides agree with TRBD2. Trimming at V came to 0 bases and at J to 5 bases, leaving 8 bases not matched to a gene. Looked up from germline, CDR1 is SGHNT and CDR2 is YENEEA. The CDR3 spans 16 residues. The CDR3 nucleotides read TGTGCCAGCAGCTTAGATCAGGGACTAGCTCGCCACGAGCAGTACTTC. Translated: CASSLDQGLARHEQYF.

The CDR3 coding sequence is TGCGCCAGCAGTCAAATGTTAAACAATGAGCAGTTCTTC. This codes for CASSQMLNNEQFF. This sequence joins TRBV23-1 and TRBJ2-1; D gene ambiguous. TRBV23-1 is reported as an ORF; its role is uncertain. Trimming stripped 2 bases from V and 5 bases from J, with 7 bases between. The CDR3 is 13 residues long.

J is TRBJ2-1 and V is TRBV9, with no clear D. The germline gives CDR1 SGDLS, CDR2 YYNGEE. The CDR3 contains 15 residues. V lost 0 bases, J lost 7 bases, and 14 bases lay in between. The CDR3 region is CASSVAGPPGNEQFF. In DNA form, the CDR3 reads TGTGCCAGCAGCGTAGCCGGGCCACCTGGGAATGAGCAGTTCTTC.

The gene calls are TRBV19 and TRBJ2-7; no reliable D call. CDR3 length: 14 amino acids. CDR1 is LNHDA and CDR2 is SQIVND in the germline V gene (reference sequence). The germline V and J ends were trimmed by 5 bases and 0 bases, with 11 bases remaining between them. The CDR3 bases are TGTGCCAGTAGTCTAAGTTCCTTCTCCTACGAGCAGTACTTC. Its translation is CASSLSSFSYEQYF.

This clone has a handful of counts. Additional DNA sequences in this sample encode the identical CDR3. V usage is TRBV11-3 and J usage is TRBJ2-7; D not certain. The CDR3 contains 14 residues. V lost 1 base, J lost 0 bases, and 7 bases lay in between. Germline values: CDR1 SGHNT, CDR2 YENEEA. The CDR3 spells CASSLGLSSYEQYF. CDR3 DNA: TGTGCCAGCAGCTTAGGTCTGTCCTCCTACGAGCAGTACTTC.

This clone is classed as medium-sized. The chain joins TRBV11-3 to TRBJ2-1, with TRBD1 identical over 7 bases. Trimming at V came to 2 bases and at J to 5 bases, leaving 6 bases not matched to a gene. Germline CDR1 and CDR2: SGHNT and YENEEA. The CDR3 is 15 residues long. CDR3 loop: CASSLRGRGDNEQFF. CDR3 DNA sequence: TGTGCCAGCAGCTTAAGGGGGCGAGGAGACAATGAGCAGTTCTTC.

The chain couples TRBV11-3 to TRBJ2-7; 9 nucleotides align to TRBD1. The CDR3 extends over 14 amino acids. With 5 bases clipped from V and 1 base from J, the junction kept 3 bases outside the gene matches. From germline, CDR1 is SGHNT and CDR2 YENEEA. CDR3 loop: CASSADRGSYEQYF. As DNA, the CDR3 is TGTGCCAGCAGCGCGGACAGGGGTTCCTACGAGCAGTACTTC.

The V and J genes are TRBV5-1 and TRBJ1-3; D is ambiguous. The CDR3 is made up of 15 amino acids. The germline V gene has CDR1 SGHRS and CDR2 YFSETQ. Trimming pared 0 bases from V and 1 base from J, leaving 8 bases between. CDR3 amino acids: CASSLGRVSGNTIYF. The DNA for the CDR3 is TGCGCCAGCAGCTTGGGCCGGGTTTCTGGAAACACCATATATTTT.